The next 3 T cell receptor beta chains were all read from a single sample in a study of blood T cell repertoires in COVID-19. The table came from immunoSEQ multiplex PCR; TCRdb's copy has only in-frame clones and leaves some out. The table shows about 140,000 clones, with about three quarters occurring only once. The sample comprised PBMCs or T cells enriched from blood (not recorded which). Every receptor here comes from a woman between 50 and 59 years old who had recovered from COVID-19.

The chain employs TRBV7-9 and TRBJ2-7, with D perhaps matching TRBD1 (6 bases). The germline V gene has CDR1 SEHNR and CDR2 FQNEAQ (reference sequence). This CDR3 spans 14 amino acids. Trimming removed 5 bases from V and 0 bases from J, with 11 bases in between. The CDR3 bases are TGTGCCAGCAGCCCAACAGGGCCCTCCTACGAGCAGTACTTC. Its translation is CASSPTGPSYEQYF.

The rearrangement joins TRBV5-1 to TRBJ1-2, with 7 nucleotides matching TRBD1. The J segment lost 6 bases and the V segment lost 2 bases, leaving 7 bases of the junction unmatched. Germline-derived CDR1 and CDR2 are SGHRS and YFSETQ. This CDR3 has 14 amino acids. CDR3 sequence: CASSFTGAGDGYTF. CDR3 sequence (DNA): TGCGCCAGCAGCTTCACAGGGGCAGGGGATGGCTACACCTTC. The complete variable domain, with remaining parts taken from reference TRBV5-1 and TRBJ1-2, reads KAGVTQTPRYLIKTRGQQVTLSCSPISGHRSVSWYQQTPGQGLQFLFEYFSETQRNKGNFPGRFSGRQFSNSRSEMNVSTLELGDSALYLCASSFTGAGDGYTFGSGTRLTVV.

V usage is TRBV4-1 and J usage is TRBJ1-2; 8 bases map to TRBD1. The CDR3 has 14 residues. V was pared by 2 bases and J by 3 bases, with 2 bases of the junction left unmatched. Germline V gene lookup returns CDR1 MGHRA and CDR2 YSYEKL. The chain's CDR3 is CASSQTQGDYGYTF. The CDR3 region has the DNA TGCGCCAGCAGCCAAACACAGGGGGACTATGGCTACACCTTC.